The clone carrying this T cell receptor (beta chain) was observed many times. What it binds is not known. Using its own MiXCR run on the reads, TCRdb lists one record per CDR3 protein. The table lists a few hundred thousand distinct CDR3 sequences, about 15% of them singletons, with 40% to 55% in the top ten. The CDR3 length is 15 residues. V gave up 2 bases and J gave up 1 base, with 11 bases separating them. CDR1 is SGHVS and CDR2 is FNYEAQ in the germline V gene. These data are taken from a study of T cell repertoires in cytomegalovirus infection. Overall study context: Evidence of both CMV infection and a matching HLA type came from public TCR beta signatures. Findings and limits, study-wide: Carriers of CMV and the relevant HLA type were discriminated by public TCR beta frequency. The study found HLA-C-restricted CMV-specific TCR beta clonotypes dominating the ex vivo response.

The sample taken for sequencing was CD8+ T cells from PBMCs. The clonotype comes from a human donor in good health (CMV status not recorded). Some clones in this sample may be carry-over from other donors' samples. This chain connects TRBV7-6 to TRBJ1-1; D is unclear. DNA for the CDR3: TGTGCCAGCAGCTTATGGATGGAACCGAACACTGAAGCTTTCTTT. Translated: CASSLWMEPNTEAFF.